This passage covers 28 T cell receptor beta chains from one sample sequenced in a study of T-cell memory formation after mild COVID-19. MiXCR was run by TCRdb on the 5' RACE reads, yielding one entry per CDR3 protein. The sample comprises some 410,000 distinct CDR3 sequences, less than 25% of which are singletons, and about 12% rests with the top ten. The sample taken for sequencing was PBMCs or a T cell subset sorted from them (not recorded which). The receptor set was obtained from an adult woman who had mild COVID-19 (a few samples of this study predate the infection). Cell type and time point are not known.

This clonotype was found a few times. This chain connects TRBV18 to TRBJ2-7; D might be TRBD1 or TRBD2, each matching 5 bases. With 3 bases removed from V and 2 bases from J, the gap between germline ends came to 14 bases. The CDR3 covers 15 residues. CDR1 is KGHSH, CDR2 LQKENI, per germline. The CDR3 region is CASSPGAGPPYEQYF. The DNA for the CDR3 is TGTGCCAGCTCACCCGGGGCAGGGCCCCCCTACGAGCAGTACTTC. The full variable domain, completed using reference TRBV18 and TRBJ2-7, is NAGVMQNPRHLVRRRGQEARLRCSPMKGHSHVYWYRQLPEEGLKFMVYLQKENIIDESGMPKERFSAEFPKEGPSILRIQQVVRGDSAAYFCASSPGAGPPYEQYFGPGTRLTVT.

The V and J genes are TRBV5-1 and TRBJ1-2; D is possibly TRBD1 (6 bases). This CDR3 has 14 residues. Germline V gene data show CDR1 as SGHRS and CDR2 as YFSETQ. V dropped 0 bases and J dropped 7 bases, with 13 bases sitting between them. In nucleotides, the CDR3 is TGCGCCAGCAGCTTGGCGCCCCCGGGGGCTGGCTACACCTTC. Protein sequence: CASSLAPPGAGYTF.

This clonotype was picked up a small number of times. The chain has TRBV5-1 and TRBJ2-7; 8 nucleotides agree with TRBD1. J gave up 3 bases and V 3 bases, and 11 bases lay outside the gene matches. There are 16 residues in the CDR3. The germline V gene encodes CDR1 SGHRS and CDR2 YFSETQ. CDR3 bases: TGCGCCAGCAGCTCCATACCCGGGACAGGAATCTACGAGCAGTACTTC. Protein product: CASSSIPGTGIYEQYF.

The chain employs TRBV7-2 and TRBJ2-5, with TRBD1 matching over 9 bases. CDR3 length: 14 residues. The germline V gene has CDR1 SGHTA and CDR2 FQGNSA. Losses at the gene ends were 5 bases for V and 5 bases for J; bases not matched to a gene: 6. The CDR3 loop reads CASSRGQGWETQYF. The CDR3 DNA follows: TGTGCCAGCAGCCGGGGACAGGGTTGGGAGACCCAGTACTTC.

V and J are TRBV3-1 and TRBJ1-1; 7 nucleotides align to TRBD1. This CDR3 region has 13 residues. The V segment lost 4 bases and the J segment 11 bases; nucleotides outside the gene matches: 10. The germline V gene encodes CDR1 LGHDT and CDR2 YNNKEL (reference sequence). CDR3 nucleotides: TGTGCCAGCAGCCTCTACACAGGGGAAATCGCTTTCTTT. It codes for CASSLYTGEIAFF.

This clonotype was observed a few times. The rearrangement uses TRBV3-1 and TRBJ2-5, with 7 nucleotides matching TRBD1. This CDR3 is built from 18 residues. V lost 2 bases, J lost 5 bases, and 17 bases stayed unmatched. The germline V gene has CDR1 LGHDT and CDR2 YNNKEL (reference sequence). The CDR3 loop reads CASSQPPGEGGNWETQYF. CDR3 in DNA: TGTGCCAGCAGCCAACCTCCTGGGGAAGGGGGCAATTGGGAGACCCAGTACTTC.

This sequence joins TRBV7-2 and TRBJ2-2; perhaps TRBD1 as D (6 bases). CDR3 length equals 14 residues. Germline V lookup: CDR1 SGHTA, CDR2 FQGNSA. V dropped 4 bases and J dropped 6 bases, with 12 bases sitting between them. CDR3 region: CASSSQGFAGELFF. In DNA, the CDR3 is TGTGCCAGCAGCTCACAGGGATTTGCCGGGGAGCTGTTTTTT.

The chain has TRBV12-3 or TRBV12-4 and TRBJ2-3, with 10 positions matching TRBD2. CDR3 length equals 16 residues. The V and J ends lost 8 bases and 0 bases, in that order; junction bases with no gene match: 8. This chain's CDR3 is CASQKRGGRSTDTQYF. CDR3 DNA sequence: TGTGCCAGCCAAAAGCGGGGGGGACGTAGCACAGATACGCAGTATTTT.

The chain joins TRBV7-2 to TRBJ1-2; D gene unclear. V lost 5 bases, J lost 4 bases, and 20 bases lay in between. The CDR3 has 16 amino acids. Germline assignment: CDR1 SGHTA and CDR2 FQGNSA. CDR3 DNA sequence: TGTGCCAGCAGCCCAGGCGTGGGTAGAGGAAGCTATGGCTACACCTTC. As protein: CASSPGVGRGSYGYTF.

V usage is TRBV4-1 and J usage is TRBJ1-1; the D gene is possibly TRBD1 (6 bases). The CDR3 loop spans 15 amino acids. The V end was cut by 0 bases, the J end by 1 base, with 9 bases between. CDR1 and CDR2 from the germline V gene are MGHRA and YSYEKL. In DNA, the CDR3 is TGCGCCAGCAGCCAAGATCCGGGGGCGAACACTGAAGCTTTCTTT. Protein: CASSQDPGANTEAFF.

The V call is TRBV9, the J call TRBJ1-5; D possibly corresponds to TRBD1 (5 bases). This CDR3 spans 14 amino acids. Germline lookup yields CDR1 SGDLS and CDR2 YYNGEE. Trimming pared 6 bases from V and 0 bases from J, leaving 10 bases between. The CDR3 nucleotides are TGTGCCAGCAATTCAGGGAATAGCAATCAGCCCCAGCATTTT. Translating gives CASNSGNSNQPQHF.

The rearrangement joins TRBV6-1 to TRBJ1-1, with D unresolved. Germline loops: CDR1 MNHNS, CDR2 SASEGT. The CDR3 totals 16 residues. V was trimmed by 0 bases and J by 5 bases, leaving 16 bases between them. The CDR3 region is CASSEARYLTNTEAFF. In DNA, the CDR3 is TGTGCCAGCAGTGAAGCGAGGTATCTAACGAATACTGAAGCTTTCTTT.

The rearrangement links TRBV24-1 to TRBJ1-2; 8 positions match TRBD1. Germline CDR1 and CDR2: KGHDR and SFDVKD. The CDR3 length is 14 residues. After removal of 2 bases from V and 4 bases from J, the junction contained 2 bases not matched to a gene. The CDR3: CATSDWTGRYGYTF. The CDR3 DNA sequence: TGTGCCACCAGTGATTGGACAGGGCGCTATGGCTACACCTTC.

The chain links TRBV20-1 to TRBJ1-4, with a possible D match to TRBD1 (5 bases). The V end lost 6 bases, the J end lost 4 bases, and 12 bases lay between the germline ends. This CDR3 is built from 13 residues. Germline CDR1 is DFQATT and CDR2 is SNEGSKA (reference sequence). CDR3 in amino acids: CSADTGYNEKLFF. The CDR3 DNA follows: TGCAGTGCCGACACAGGTTATAATGAAAAACTGTTTTTT.

This clonotype turned up a few times. At one end the junction does not follow the germline gene, possibly because of a read error. The chain couples TRBV18 to TRBJ2-3, with 9 nucleotides matching TRBD2. From germline, CDR1 is KGHSH and CDR2 LQKENI. The CDR3 length is 11 residues. The CDR3 here is CASSAGTSTNF. CDR3 bases: TGTGCCAGCTCCGCCGGGACTAGCACGAATTTT. The variable domain in full, completed from reference TRBV18 and TRBJ2-3, reads NAGVMQNPRHLVRRRGQEARLRCSPMKGHSHVYWYRQLPEEGLKFMVYLQKENIIDESGMPKERFSAEFPKEGPSILRIQQVVRGDSAAYFCASSAGTSTNFGPGTRLTVL.

This clonotype turned up a few times. The chain has TRBV27 and TRBJ2-2; 9 nucleotides agree with TRBD1. The length of the CDR3 is 15 residues. V gave up 4 bases and J gave up 6 bases; unmatched junction bases: 6. The germline V gene encodes CDR1 MNHEY and CDR2 SMNVEV (reference sequence). CDR3 sequence reads: CASSSRDRASGELFF. The CDR3 bases are TGTGCCAGCAGTTCTCGGGACAGGGCATCCGGGGAGCTGTTTTTT.

The rearrangement links TRBV12-3 or TRBV12-4 to TRBJ2-1; D is perhaps TRBD1 or TRBD2 (5 bases each). The ends were cut back, 3 bases at V and 5 bases at J, with 11 bases in the middle. This CDR3 is 14 amino acids long. For the CDR3, the DNA is TGTGCCAGCAGTTTTTCCGGGGCTCACAATGAGCAGTTCTTC. Residues: CASSFSGAHNEQFF.

This sequence joins TRBV24-1 and TRBJ2-2; D may be TRBD1 (5 bases). Germline V lookup: CDR1 KGHDR, CDR2 SFDVKD. V gave up 3 bases and J gave up 15 bases, with 22 bases separating them. The CDR3 has 15 amino acids. In nucleotides, the CDR3 is TGTGCCACCAGTGATCCAATCAGGGCGCCCGGCGTGGTGTTTTTT. Translation: CATSDPIRAPGVVFF.

This clonotype has only a few counts. The chain joins TRBV24-1 to TRBJ2-1; TRBD1 matches 8 bases. CDR3 length: 16 residues. The germline V gene encodes CDR1 KGHDR and CDR2 SFDVKD. Germline trimming cut 4 bases from V and 7 bases from J; bases unmatched to any gene: 11. CDR3 sequence: CATSERGTGGLNEQFF. The CDR3 DNA reads TGTGCCACCAGTGAAAGAGGGACAGGAGGCTTGAATGAGCAGTTCTTC.

This clonotype came up a few times. The rearrangement uses TRBV7-9 and TRBJ1-1; D remains unclear. V was shortened by 7 bases and J by 11 bases, with 17 bases between the two germline ends. The V gene's germline CDR1 is SEHNR and CDR2 FQNEAQ (reference sequence). The CDR3 is 12 residues long. This CDR3 is CASTPDGRRAFF. In DNA, the CDR3 is TGTGCCAGCACCCCGGACGGGCGTCGCGCTTTCTTT.

This chain uses TRBV12-3 or TRBV12-4 with TRBJ2-7; D is perhaps TRBD2 (5 bases). The CDR3 runs to 10 residues. V lost 1 base, J lost 12 bases, and 7 bases lay in between. The CDR3 DNA is TGTGCCAGCAGTTTAGGACTACCGTACTTC. Its protein product is CASSLGLPYF.

The chain links TRBV6-5 to TRBJ1-2; D uncertain. This CDR3 contains 17 residues. V was pared by 0 bases and J by 2 bases, with 16 bases between. CDR1 MNHEY and CDR2 SVGAGI come from the germline V gene. This CDR3 reads CASSYSFTRGLNYGYTF. CDR3 DNA sequence: TGTGCCAGCAGTTACTCCTTTACGCGGGGTCTAAACTATGGCTACACCTTC.

This clonotype turned up a few times. V is TRBV4-3 and J is TRBJ1-1; D is ambiguous. Germline assignment: CDR1 LGHNA and CDR2 YSLEER. The CDR3 is made up of 14 amino acids. Trimming took off 3 bases at V and 2 bases at J, with 10 bases between the two ends. CDR3 coding DNA: TGCGCCAGCAGCCAGGAGCACAGCAACACTGAAGCTTTCTTT. Translated, it gives CASSQEHSNTEAFF.

V is TRBV6-6 and J is TRBJ1-1; D is unresolved. The CDR3 runs to 15 residues. V was pared by 6 bases and J by 4 bases, with 18 bases between. Germline CDR1 reads MNHNY; CDR2 reads SVGAGI (reference sequence). The CDR3 sequence: CASSSERTYATEAFF. The CDR3 DNA follows: TGTGCCAGCAGCTCCGAACGGACGTACGCCACTGAAGCTTTCTTT.

V usage is TRBV21-1 and J usage is TRBJ1-1; TRBD1 reflects the table's D call only, with no check against the DNA. TRBV21-1 corresponds to a pseudogene. The CDR3 has 14 amino acids. The CDR3 DNA reads TGTGCCAGCAGCAAAAGAGCGAGGGGGACTGAAGCTTTCTTT. Residues: CASSKRARGTEAFF.

The gene calls are TRBV11-2 and TRBJ2-6; 14 nucleotides match TRBD2. V was pared by 5 bases and J by 4 bases, with 13 bases of the junction left unmatched. Looked up from germline, CDR1 is SGHAT and CDR2 is FQNNGV. The CDR3 totals 20 residues. The CDR3 DNA sequence: TGTGCCAGCAGCCCCCTTTCGGGACTAGCGGGAGAGGCAGGGGCCAACGTCCTGACTTTC. Translating gives CASSPLSGLAGEAGANVLTF.

This rearrangement joins TRBV27 to TRBJ2-7; 10 bases are shared with TRBD2. The germline CDR1 and CDR2 sequences are MNHEY and SMNVEV (reference sequence). The V gene end was trimmed by 6 bases and the J gene end by 0 bases; junction bases not matched to a gene: 5. The CDR3 is 15 amino acids. The CDR3 loop reads CASRMKRGGSYEQYF. In nucleotides, the CDR3 is TGTGCCAGCAGAATGAAGCGGGGGGGCTCCTACGAGCAGTACTTC.

The J gene is TRBJ2-7, the V gene TRBV9; 7 positions agree with TRBD2. V shed 0 bases, J shed 2 bases, and the junction held 5 bases outside the gene matches. Germline lookup yields CDR1 SGDLS and CDR2 YYNGEE. The CDR3 sequence is 15 residues long. The CDR3: CASSVAAGPTYEQYF. The CDR3 DNA reads as TGTGCCAGCAGCGTAGCAGCGGGACCTACCTACGAGCAGTACTTC.